This entry concerns a single T cell receptor (beta chain). The age range of participants was about 18 to 100 years, with residence in about 25 US areas. Assignment of participants to cohorts was predicated upon participant-reported clinical history. This sample is part of a study of blood T cell repertoires in COVID-19. Trimming pared 3 bases from V and 7 bases from J, leaving 19 bases between. CDR3 length: 15 residues. Looked up from germline, CDR1 is KGHSH and CDR2 is LQKENI. TCRdb keeps only in-frame clones here, not all; method: immunoSEQ multiplex PCR. The sample yields roughly 150,000 clones, 75% to 90% seen once.

This TCR was recovered from a woman between 40 and 55 years old who had been exposed to COVID-19. Sequencing was performed on PBMCs or T cells enriched from blood (not recorded which). The J gene is TRBJ2-7, the V gene TRBV18; D is perhaps TRBD2 (6 bases). CDR3 coding DNA: TGTGCCAGCTCACCGTCGACGGGGGTTGTCGGTGAGCAGTACTTC. It is translated as CASSPSTGVVGEQYF.